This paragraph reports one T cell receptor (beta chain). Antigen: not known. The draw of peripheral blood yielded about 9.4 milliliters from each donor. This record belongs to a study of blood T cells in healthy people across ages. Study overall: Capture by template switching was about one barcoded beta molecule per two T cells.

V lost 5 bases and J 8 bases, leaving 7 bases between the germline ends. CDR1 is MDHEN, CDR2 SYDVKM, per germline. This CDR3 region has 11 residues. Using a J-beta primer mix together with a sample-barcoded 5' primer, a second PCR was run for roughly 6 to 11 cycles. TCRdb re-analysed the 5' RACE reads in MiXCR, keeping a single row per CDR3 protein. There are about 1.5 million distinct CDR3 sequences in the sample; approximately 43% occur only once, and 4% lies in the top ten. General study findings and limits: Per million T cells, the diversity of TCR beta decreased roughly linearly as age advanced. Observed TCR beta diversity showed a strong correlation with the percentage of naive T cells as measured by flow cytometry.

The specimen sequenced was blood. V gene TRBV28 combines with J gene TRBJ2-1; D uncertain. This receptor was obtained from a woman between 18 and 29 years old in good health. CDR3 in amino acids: CASSIHYEQFF. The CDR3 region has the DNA TGTGCCAGCAGTATCCACTATGAGCAGTTCTTC.